Listed here is a single T cell receptor beta chain. The data derive from a study of technical replicates of blood from several donors. This CDR3 comprises 16 residues. Germline assignment: CDR1 MDHEN and CDR2 SYDVKM. V was clipped by 3 bases and J by 0 bases, with 12 bases between them. TCRdb keeps only in-frame clones here, not all; method: immunoSEQ multiplex PCR. This repertoire shows approximately 70,000 clones, roughly 92% found once; its top ten account for about 0.39%. Sequencing used T cells isolated from PBMCs. V is TRBV28 and J is TRBJ1-5; D unresolved. The source of this sequence is a human donor in good health. CDR3 in amino acids: CASSFIPGHSNQPQHF. DNA of the CDR3: TGTGCCAGCAGTTTTATCCCAGGCCATAGCAATCAGCCCCAGCATTTT.